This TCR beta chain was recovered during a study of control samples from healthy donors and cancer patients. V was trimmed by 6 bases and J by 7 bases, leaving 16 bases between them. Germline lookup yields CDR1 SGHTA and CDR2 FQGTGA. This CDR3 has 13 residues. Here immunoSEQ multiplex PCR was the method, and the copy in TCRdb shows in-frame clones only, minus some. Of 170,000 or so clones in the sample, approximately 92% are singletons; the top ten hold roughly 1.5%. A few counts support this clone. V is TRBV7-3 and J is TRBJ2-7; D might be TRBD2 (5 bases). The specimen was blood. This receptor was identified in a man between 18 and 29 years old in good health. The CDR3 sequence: CASRKRDFEEQYF. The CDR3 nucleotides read TGTGCCAGCAGGAAGAGGGATTTTGAAGAGCAGTACTTC.